This TCR beta chain came from a study of CD8 T cells in ankylosing spondylitis. Study-level results: What appeared characteristic of ankylosing spondylitis blood was a TCR beta motif of seven to nine highly homologous variants.

Notes on this clonotype: What it binds is not known.

Via MiXCR, TCRdb re-called the 5' RACE reads, giving one row per CDR3 protein. In the table there are a few hundred thousand distinct CDR3 sequences, around 20% of which are singletons. Germline V gene sequence: CDR1 ENHRY, CDR2 SYGVKD. This CDR3 spans 11 amino acids. V was trimmed by 10 bases and J by 3 bases, leaving 9 bases between them. The genes are TRBV10-3 and TRBJ1-2; unclear D gene. This receptor was taken from a male donor with ankylosing spondylitis or in good health (not recorded which). The sample taken for sequencing was blood, either unsorted or a sorted T cell fraction (not recorded which). This CDR3 is CATSRDYGYTF. In DNA, the CDR3 is TGTGCCACTTCGCGCGACTATGGCTACACCTTC.